This TCR beta chain is drawn from a study of human T cells and chemical hapten exposure. For the study at large: A roughly 2 cm by roughly 2 cm inner upper arm patch received 2% DPC for sensitization. Patches with 0.01% DPC went on the upper back, and the tests were read at 6 days. Study-wide findings and caveats: Controls formed significantly fewer large CDR3 similarity clusters than expanded TCRs did. Donors had alopecia, so their immune response may differ from healthy people's.

To note about this clonotype: Its specificity is unknown.

In germline, CDR1 is SNHLY, CDR2 FYNNEI. This CDR3 is built from 18 residues. V was pared by 2 bases and J by 1 base, with 8 bases of the junction left unmatched. One entry per CDR3 protein results from TCRdb running MiXCR on the RACE reads. The sample holds approximately 50,000 distinct CDR3 sequences; 9.5% to 10% are singletons and the top ten take 9.5% to 10%. The sample's time point: pre-sensitization, week 0. The treatment denotes: therapeutic diphenylcyclopropenone sensitization with weekly scalp DPC. From whole blood left unfractionated, total RNA was extracted. V gene TRBV2 combines with J gene TRBJ2-2, with 9 positions matching TRBD1. This specimen was whole blood, taken in connection with sensitization to the hapten diphenylcyclopropenone (DPC). This TCR was recovered from a woman in her twenties or thirties with alopecia areata. Some clones in this sample may be carry-over from other donors' samples. The CDR3 coding sequence is TGTGCCAGCAGTGAATTCGGGGACAGGGTCGAGAACACCGGGGAGCTGTTTTTT. Encoded protein: CASSEFGDRVENTGELFF.